The rows below give T cell receptor beta chains drawn from one sample of a study of blood T cell repertoires in COVID-19. Sequenced by immunoSEQ multiplex PCR; TCRdb stores in-frame clones only, minus some. Here the sample spans over 350,000 clones, around 89% being singletons. Sequencing input: PBMCs or T cells enriched from blood (not recorded which). The receptor set was obtained from a woman aged 18-29 years who had recovered from COVID-19. The CDR3 runs from the conserved cysteine through the conserved F or W. The D gene is left open where the match is weak. A row's size may be missing; if present it is once, few, many or a size class.

clone_size	v_call	j_call	d_call	cdr3_nt	cdr3_aa
.	TRBV9	TRBJ2-2	.	TGTGCCAGCAGCGTAGTGGGTGACTCGAGGGGGGAGCTGTTTTTT	CASSVVGDSRGELFF
.	TRBV11-3	TRBJ1-2	.	TGTGCCAGCAGCTTAGTGGGCGTGGCATCGCATTTAAATCGCTACACCTTC	CASSLVGVASHLNRYTF
.	TRBV15	TRBJ2-3	.	TGTGCCACCAGCGTGGATTCGACTGTACCTAGCACAGATACGCAGTATTTT	CATSVDSTVPSTDTQYF
.	TRBV7-2	TRBJ1-6	.	TGTGCCAGCAGCTCACAGGGTTCTAATTCACCCCTCCACTTT	CASSSQGSNSPLHF
.	TRBV4-2	TRBJ1-2	TRBD1	TGTGCCAGCAGCCAAGAAGAGGCGGGACAGGGGGCGTATGGCTACACCTTC	CASSQEEAGQGAYGYTF
.	TRBV18	TRBJ1-2	.	TGTGCCAGCTCACCAAAGGGACTCAACTATGGCTACACCTTC	CASSPKGLNYGYTF
.	TRBV6-5	TRBJ1-5	.	TGTGCCACCTCCCCGGGGTCCCGAGGGAATCAGCCCCAGCATTTT	CATSPGSRGNQPQHF
.	TRBV10-2	TRBJ1-1	TRBD1	TGCGCCAGACGGACAGGGGAGAACACTGAAGCTTTCTTT	CARRTGENTEAFF
once	TRBV18	TRBJ1-1	.	TGTGCCAGCTCAGCCACCCTCGGGGGCACTGAAGCTTTCTTT	CASSATLGGTEAFF
.	TRBV5-5	TRBJ1-6	.	TGTGCCAGCAGCTTGGGGGCAGGAGGAAATTCACCCCTCCACTTT	CASSLGAGGNSPLHF
few	TRBV5-1	TRBJ1-4	TRBD1	TGCGCCAGCAGTCTCGGACAGGGCGGAAAACTGTTTTTT	CASSLGQGGKLFF
.	TRBV28	TRBJ1-2	.	TGTGCCAGCAGTTTCGGCGGCCAAAGAGGCTACACCTTC	CASSFGGQRGYTF
few	TRBV19	TRBJ2-1	TRBD2	TGTGCCAGTAGTATCGGGCTAGCGGCCGACTACAATGAGCAGTTCTTC	CASSIGLAADYNEQFF
.	TRBV5-8	TRBJ1-1	.	TGTGCCAGCACCCCCGCGGTTTACACTGAAGCTTTCTTT	CASTPAVYTEAFF
.	TRBV3-1/TRBV3-2	TRBJ1-1	TRBD1	TGTGCCAGCAGCCAAACTTTTGGGACAGCGAACACTGAAGCTTTCTTT	CASSQTFGTANTEAFF
once	TRBV2	TRBJ2-5	TRBD2	TGTGCCAGCAGTGAGCCGGGACTAGCTCCCTATACCCAGTACTTC	CASSEPGLAPYTQYF
.	TRBV6-5	TRBJ2-7	.	TGTGCCAGCAGGAGTGGCGGAGGCAGGTTGGGCGAGCAGTACTTC	CASRSGGGRLGEQYF
.	TRBV27	TRBJ2-7	TRBD2	TGTGCCAGCAGTTCCCCGGGACTAGCGTACGAGCAGTACTTC	CASSSPGLAYEQYF
.	TRBV2	TRBJ2-2	TRBD1	TGTGCCAGCCCACGACAGGGGAACACCGGGGAGCTGTTTTTT	CASPRQGNTGELFF
.	TRBV18	TRBJ2-5	TRBD1	TGTGCCAGCTCAGCGACGACAGGGGGAGGCGAGACCCAGTACTTC	CASSATTGGGETQYF
.	TRBV10-2	TRBJ1-5	.	TGCGCCAGCAGTGACGCGACATCTGTTAGCAATCAGCCCCAGCATTTT	CASSDATSVSNQPQHF
.	TRBV7-8	TRBJ1-2	.	TGTGCCAGCAGCTTAGCGTTTGGGGCAGGGAACTATGGCTACACCTTC	CASSLAFGAGNYGYTF
.	TRBV5-1	TRBJ1-5	.	TGCGCCAGCAGCTTGGGGTCGGGGAGTTATCAGCCCCAGCATTTT	CASSLGSGSYQPQHF
.	TRBV30	TRBJ1-5	.	TGTGCCTGGAGTCATCAGGGTGGCAATCAGCCCCAGCATTTT	CAWSHQGGNQPQHF
.	TRBV20-1	TRBJ1-1	.	TGCAGTGCAAAAGCAGGTGATGCTTTCTTT	CSAKAGDAFF
.	TRBV18	TRBJ1-5	.	TGTGCCAGCTCACCACCGGGAGGGGGAAATCAGCCCCAGCATTTT	CASSPPGGGNQPQHF
.	TRBV15	TRBJ1-5	TRBD1	TGTGCCACCAGCAGAGACAGGGGGCCCGGCCTGAAGCCCCAGCATTTT	CATSRDRGPGLKPQHF
.	TRBV5-1	TRBJ2-2	.	TGCGCCAGCAGCAAGGGGGTTCCCGGGGAGCTGTTTTTT	CASSKGVPGELFF
.	TRBV5-1	TRBJ1-6	TRBD1	TGCGCCAGCAGCTTGGGGGACAGGTCCGGTAATTCACCCCTCCACTTT	CASSLGDRSGNSPLHF
few	TRBV4-2	TRBJ1-1	.	TGTGCCAGCAGCCAAGAATCAGGGGTTGACACTGAAGCTTTCTTT	CASSQESGVDTEAFF
.	TRBV3-1/TRBV3-2	TRBJ2-3	TRBD2	TGTGCCAGCAGCCAAGGTGCCGGGGGGACAGATACGCAGTATTTT	CASSQGAGGTDTQYF
.	TRBV27	TRBJ2-1	TRBD2	TGTGCCAGCAGGGCGGGGGGCAGGTCCTACAATGAGCAGTTCTTC	CASRAGGRSYNEQFF
.	TRBV19	TRBJ1-2	.	TGTGCCAGTAGGCAGGGGAGCTATGGCTACACCTTC	CASRQGSYGYTF
.	TRBV7-8	TRBJ1-5	.	TGTGCCAGTACGAAAGACAGTTACAATCAGCCCCAGCATTTT	CASTKDSYNQPQHF
.	TRBV9	TRBJ1-1	.	TGTGCCAGCAGCGCCCAGGGGACTGAAGCTTTCTTT	CASSAQGTEAFF
.	TRBV7-2	TRBJ1-2	.	TGTGCCAGCAGCTTAGGTGGGGCCCGAGGGAGGGTAGGCTACACCTTC	CASSLGGARGRVGYTF
.	TRBV10-2	TRBJ1-4	.	TGCGCCAGCAGTGCCGGACACAGATCAACTAATGAAAAACTGTTTTTT	CASSAGHRSTNEKLFF
.	TRBV4-1	TRBJ2-3	TRBD1	TGCGCCAGCAGTTACGGACAGGGAACAGATACGCAGTATTTT	CASSYGQGTDTQYF
.	TRBV19	TRBJ2-1	TRBD2	TGTGCCAGTAGTGCTTTTCCCCGGACTAGCGGGAATGAGCAGTTCTTC	CASSAFPRTSGNEQFF
.	TRBV7-6	TRBJ1-5	TRBD1	TGTGCCAGCAAAGGGACAGTCAATCAGCCCCAGCATTTT	CASKGTVNQPQHF
.	TRBV6-1	TRBJ1-5	.	TGTGCCAGCAGTGAAGTAGGTGAGGGCCGGGGCAATCAGCCCCAGCATTTT	CASSEVGEGRGNQPQHF
few	TRBV4-1	TRBJ1-4	.	TGCGCCAGCAGCCAAGCCGGTGGGGCGTGGGATAGACTGTTTTTT	CASSQAGGAWDRLFF
.	TRBV5-4	TRBJ2-5	TRBD1	TGTGCCAGCAGCTCGAAGGTTGGGACAGGGAGCGGGGAGACCCAGTACTTC	CASSSKVGTGSGETQYF
.	TRBV19	TRBJ1-1	.	TGTGCCAGTAGCAGGACAGTTGAAGCTTTCTTT	CASSRTVEAFF
few	TRBV2	TRBJ1-2	.	TGTGCCAGCAGGGACCAGCCGGGGAAAGGGTACACCTTC	CASRDQPGKGYTF
once	TRBV5-1	TRBJ2-3	TRBD1	TGCGCCAGCAGCAAATGGTTGGGGACAGGGGGCACAGATACGCAGTATTTT	CASSKWLGTGGTDTQYF
.	TRBV19	TRBJ1-1	.	TGTGCCAGTAGTATAAGTACAGGTATGAACACTGAAGCTTTCTTT	CASSISTGMNTEAFF
.	TRBV9	TRBJ2-4	TRBD1	TGTGCCAGCTCCCTGACAGGGGGGTCCAAAAACATTCAGTACTTC	CASSLTGGSKNIQYF
.	TRBV5-1	TRBJ2-7	TRBD2	TGCGCCAGCAGCTTGGCCCAGCGGGGGGGCCCTTACGAGCAGTACTTC	CASSLAQRGGPYEQYF
.	TRBV27	TRBJ2-1	.	TGTGCCAGCAGTTTAACAGCCTCCTACAATGAGCAGTTCTTC	CASSLTASYNEQFF
.	TRBV19	TRBJ2-5	.	TGTGCCAGTAGCCGCGGGGAGACCCAGTACTTC	CASSRGETQYF
few	TRBV21-1	TRBJ1-1	.	TGTGCCAGCAGCAAAGACCATATGTTCACAGGCCGCGAGGACACTGAAGCTTTCTTT	CASSKDHMFTGREDTEAFF
.	TRBV18	TRBJ1-6	.	TGTGCCAGCTCACCACGAGCGGGGCCCCAAGGCTCACCCCTCCACTTT	CASSPRAGPQGSPLHF
.	TRBV24-1	TRBJ2-7	TRBD1	TGTGCCACCAGTGATAGGACAGGGAGTAGTACCTACGAGCAGTACTTC	CATSDRTGSSTYEQYF
.	TRBV10-3	TRBJ2-1	.	TGTGCCATCAGTGCGGGGACAGAGCAGTTCTTC	CAISAGTEQFF
.	TRBV6-5	TRBJ1-5	.	TGTGCCAGCAATGCAGGGAATAGCAATCAGCCCCAGCATTTT	CASNAGNSNQPQHF
once	TRBV18	TRBJ1-5	.	TGTGCCAGCTCACCGGAGATTAATCAGCCCCAGCATTTT	CASSPEINQPQHF